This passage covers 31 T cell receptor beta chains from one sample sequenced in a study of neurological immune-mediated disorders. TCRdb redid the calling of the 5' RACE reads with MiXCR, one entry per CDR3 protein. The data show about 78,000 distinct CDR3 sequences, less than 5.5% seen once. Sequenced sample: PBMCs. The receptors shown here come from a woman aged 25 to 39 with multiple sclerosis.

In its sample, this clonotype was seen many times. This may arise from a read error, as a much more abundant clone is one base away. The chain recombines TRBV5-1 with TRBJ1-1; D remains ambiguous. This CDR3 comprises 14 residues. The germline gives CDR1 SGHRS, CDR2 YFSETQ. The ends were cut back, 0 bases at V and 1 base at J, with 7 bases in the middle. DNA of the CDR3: TGCGCCAGCAGCTTGGGAAAAGGGAACACTGAAGCTTTCTTT. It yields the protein CASSLGKGNTEAFF. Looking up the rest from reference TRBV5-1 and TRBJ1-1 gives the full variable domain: KAGVTQTPRYLIKTRGQQVTLSCSPISGHRSVSWYQQTPGQGLQFLFEYFSETQRNKGNFPGRFSGRQFSNSRSEMNVSTLELGDSALYLCASSLGKGNTEAFFGQGTRLTVV.

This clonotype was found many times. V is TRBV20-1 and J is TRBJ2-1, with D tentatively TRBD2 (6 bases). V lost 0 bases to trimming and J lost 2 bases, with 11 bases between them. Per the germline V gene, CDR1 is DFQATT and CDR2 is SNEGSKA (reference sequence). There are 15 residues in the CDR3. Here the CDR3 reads CSARDPGSPYNEQFF. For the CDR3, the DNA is TGCAGTGCTAGAGATCCCGGGAGTCCCTACAATGAGCAGTTCTTC.

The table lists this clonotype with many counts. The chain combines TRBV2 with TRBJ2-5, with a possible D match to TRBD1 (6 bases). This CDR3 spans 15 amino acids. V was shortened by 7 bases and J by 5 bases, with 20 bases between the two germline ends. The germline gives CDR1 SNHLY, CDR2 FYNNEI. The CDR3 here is CASTSDGRGVETQYF. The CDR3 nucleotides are TGTGCCAGCACCTCTGATGGCAGGGGAGTGGAGACCCAGTACTTC.

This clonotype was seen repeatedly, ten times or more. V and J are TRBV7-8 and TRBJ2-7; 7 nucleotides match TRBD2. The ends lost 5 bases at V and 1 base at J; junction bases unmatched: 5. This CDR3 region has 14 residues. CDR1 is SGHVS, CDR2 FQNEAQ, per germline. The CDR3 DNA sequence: TGTGCCAGCAGCCCTACGGGAGGTTCCTACGAGCAGTACTTC. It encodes CASSPTGGSYEQYF. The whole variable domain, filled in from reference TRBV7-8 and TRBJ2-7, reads GAGVSQSPRYKVAKRGQDVALRCDPISGHVSLFWYQQALGQGPEFLTYFQNEAQLDKSGLPSDRFFAERPEGSVSTLKIQRTQQEDSAVYLCASSPTGGSYEQYFGPGTRLTVT.

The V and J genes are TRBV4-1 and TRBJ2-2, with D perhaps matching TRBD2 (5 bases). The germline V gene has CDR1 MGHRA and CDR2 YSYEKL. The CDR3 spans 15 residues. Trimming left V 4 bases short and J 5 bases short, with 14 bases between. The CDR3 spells CASSPERRRTGELFF. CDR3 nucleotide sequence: TGCGCCAGCAGCCCAGAACGGAGGAGGACCGGGGAGCTGTTTTTT.

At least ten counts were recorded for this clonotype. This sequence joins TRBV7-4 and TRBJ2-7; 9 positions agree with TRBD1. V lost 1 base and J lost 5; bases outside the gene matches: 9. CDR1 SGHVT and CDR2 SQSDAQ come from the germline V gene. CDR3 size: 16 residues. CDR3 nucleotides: TGTGCCAGCAGCTTAGAACGGGACAGGGTTGTGGACGAGCAGTACGTC. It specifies CASSLERDRVVDEQYV.

In DNA form, the CDR3 reads TGTGCCAGCAGCTTGGCACCGTCGGCTAGGACCGGGGAGCTGTTTTTT. It is translated as CASSLAPSARTGELFF. The gene calls are TRBV5-5 and TRBJ2-2; no clear D. Germline CDR1 and CDR2: SGHKS and YYEKEE (reference sequence). The CDR3 is made up of 16 amino acids. V dropped 0 bases and J dropped 5 bases, with 14 bases sitting between them.

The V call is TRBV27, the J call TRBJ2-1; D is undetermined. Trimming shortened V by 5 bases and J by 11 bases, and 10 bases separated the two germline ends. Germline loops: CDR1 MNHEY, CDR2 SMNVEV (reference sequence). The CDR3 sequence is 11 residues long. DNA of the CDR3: TGTGCCAGCAGTCTCGGGCCGCAGCAGTTCTTC. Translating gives CASSLGPQQFF.

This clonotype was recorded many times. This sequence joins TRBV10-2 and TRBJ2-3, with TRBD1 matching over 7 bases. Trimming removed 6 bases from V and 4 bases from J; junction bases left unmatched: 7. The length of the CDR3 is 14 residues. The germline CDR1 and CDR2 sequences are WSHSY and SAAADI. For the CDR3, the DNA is TGCGCCAGCAGCCGGACAGGTCGGGCAGATACGCAGTATTTT. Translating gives CASSRTGRADTQYF.

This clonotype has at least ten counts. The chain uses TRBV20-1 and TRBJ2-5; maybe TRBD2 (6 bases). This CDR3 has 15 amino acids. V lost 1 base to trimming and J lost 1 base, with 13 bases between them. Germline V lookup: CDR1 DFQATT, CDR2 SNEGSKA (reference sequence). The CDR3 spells CSARAGGIPQETQYF. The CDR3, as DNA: TGCAGTGCTAGAGCGGGCGGGATCCCCCAAGAGACCCAGTACTTC.

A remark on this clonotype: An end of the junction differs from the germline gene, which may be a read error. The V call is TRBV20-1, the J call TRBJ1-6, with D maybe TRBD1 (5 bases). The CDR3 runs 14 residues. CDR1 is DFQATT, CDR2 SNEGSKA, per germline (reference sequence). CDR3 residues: CSARTGRSNSHLHF. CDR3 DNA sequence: TGCAGTGCTAGGACGGGGCGGAGTAATTCACACCTCCACTTT.

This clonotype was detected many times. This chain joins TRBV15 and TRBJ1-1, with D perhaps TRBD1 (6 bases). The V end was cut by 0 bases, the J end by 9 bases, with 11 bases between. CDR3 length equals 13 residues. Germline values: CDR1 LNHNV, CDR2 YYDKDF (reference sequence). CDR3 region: CATSRDPDSKAFF. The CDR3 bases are TGTGCCACCAGCAGAGACCCGGACAGCAAAGCTTTCTTT.

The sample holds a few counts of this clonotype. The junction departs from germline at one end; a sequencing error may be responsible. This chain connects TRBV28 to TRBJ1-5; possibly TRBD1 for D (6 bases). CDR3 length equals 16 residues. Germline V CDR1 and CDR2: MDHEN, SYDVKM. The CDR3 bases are TGTGCCAGCAGTCTACTACAGGGTCTTAGCAATAAGACCCAGAATTTT. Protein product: CASSLLQGLSNKTQNF.

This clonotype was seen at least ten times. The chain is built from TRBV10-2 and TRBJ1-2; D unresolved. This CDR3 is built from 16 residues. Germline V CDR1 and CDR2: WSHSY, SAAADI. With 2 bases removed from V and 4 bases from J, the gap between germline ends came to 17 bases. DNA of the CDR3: TGCGCCAGCAGTGAGACCGGAACCTCCGCTCCCTATGGCTACACCTTC. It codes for CASSETGTSAPYGYTF.

The CDR3 DNA is TGCGCCAGCAGGGCAGGAGTGAACACTGAAGCTTTCTTT. The encoded protein is CASRAGVNTEAFF. V and J are TRBV5-1 and TRBJ1-1; D is undetermined. Germline V gene lookup returns CDR1 SGHRS and CDR2 YFSETQ. The germline V and J ends were trimmed by 5 bases and 0 bases, with 8 bases remaining between them. The CDR3 has 13 residues.

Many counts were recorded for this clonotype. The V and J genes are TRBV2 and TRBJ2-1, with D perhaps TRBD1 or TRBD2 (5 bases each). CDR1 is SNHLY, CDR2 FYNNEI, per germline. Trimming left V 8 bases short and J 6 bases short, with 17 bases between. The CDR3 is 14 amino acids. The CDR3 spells CASQFGAAGNEQFF. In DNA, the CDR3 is TGTGCCAGCCAGTTCGGGGCGGCGGGCAATGAGCAGTTCTTC. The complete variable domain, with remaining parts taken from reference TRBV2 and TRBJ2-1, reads EPEVTQTPSHQVTQMGQEVILRCVPISNHLYFYWYRQILGQKVEFLVSFYNNEISEKSEIFDDQFSVERPDGSNFTLKIRSTKLEDSAMYFCASQFGAAGNEQFFGPGTRLTVL.

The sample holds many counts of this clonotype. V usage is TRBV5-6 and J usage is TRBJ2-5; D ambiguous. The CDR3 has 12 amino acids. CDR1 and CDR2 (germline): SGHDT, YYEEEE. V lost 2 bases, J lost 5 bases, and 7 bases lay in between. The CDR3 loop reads CASSFQPETQYF. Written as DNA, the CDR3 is TGTGCCAGCAGCTTTCAGCCGGAGACCCAGTACTTC.

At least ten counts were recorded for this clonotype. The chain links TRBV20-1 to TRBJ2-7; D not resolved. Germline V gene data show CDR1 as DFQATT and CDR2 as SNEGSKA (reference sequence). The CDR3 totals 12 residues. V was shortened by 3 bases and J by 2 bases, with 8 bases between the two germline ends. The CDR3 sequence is CSARQPPYEQYF. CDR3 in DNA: TGCAGTGCTAGGCAGCCACCCTACGAGCAGTACTTC.

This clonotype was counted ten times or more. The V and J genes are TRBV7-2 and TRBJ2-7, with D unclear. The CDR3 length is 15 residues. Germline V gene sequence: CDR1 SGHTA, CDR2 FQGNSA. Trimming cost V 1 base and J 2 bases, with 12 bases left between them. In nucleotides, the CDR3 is TGTGCCAGCAGCTTAGTCGGCGGAGCCGCCTACGAGCAGTACTTC. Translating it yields CASSLVGGAAYEQYF.

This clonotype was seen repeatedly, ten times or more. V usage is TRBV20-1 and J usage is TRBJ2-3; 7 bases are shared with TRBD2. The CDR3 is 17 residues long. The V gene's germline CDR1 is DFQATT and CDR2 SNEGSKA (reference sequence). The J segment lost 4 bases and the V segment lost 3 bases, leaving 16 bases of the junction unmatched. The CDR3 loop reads CSARDPGGLEVADTQYF. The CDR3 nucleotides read TGCAGTGCTAGGGACCCGGGAGGACTAGAGGTTGCAGATACGCAGTATTTT.

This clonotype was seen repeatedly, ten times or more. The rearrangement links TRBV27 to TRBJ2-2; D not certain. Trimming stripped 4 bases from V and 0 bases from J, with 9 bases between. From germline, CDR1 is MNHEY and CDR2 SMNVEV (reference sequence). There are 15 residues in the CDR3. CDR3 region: CASSSYTTNTGELFF. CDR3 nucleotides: TGTGCCAGCAGTTCCTACACTACGAACACCGGGGAGCTGTTTTTT.

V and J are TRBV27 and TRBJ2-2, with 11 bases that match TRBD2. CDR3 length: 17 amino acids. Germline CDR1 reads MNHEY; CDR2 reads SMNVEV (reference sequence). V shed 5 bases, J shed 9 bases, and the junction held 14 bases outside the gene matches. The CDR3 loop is CASSPTLTSGALRELFF. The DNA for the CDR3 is TGTGCCAGCAGTCCGACTCTGACTAGCGGGGCATTGAGGGAGCTGTTTTTT.

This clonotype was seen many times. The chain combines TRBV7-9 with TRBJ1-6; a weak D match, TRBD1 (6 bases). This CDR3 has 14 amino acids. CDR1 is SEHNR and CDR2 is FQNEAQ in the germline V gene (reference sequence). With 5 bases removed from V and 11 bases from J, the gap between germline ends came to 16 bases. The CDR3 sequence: CASSATGARTPLHF. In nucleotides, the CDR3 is TGTGCCAGCAGCGCCACGGGGGCAAGGACACCCCTCCACTTT.

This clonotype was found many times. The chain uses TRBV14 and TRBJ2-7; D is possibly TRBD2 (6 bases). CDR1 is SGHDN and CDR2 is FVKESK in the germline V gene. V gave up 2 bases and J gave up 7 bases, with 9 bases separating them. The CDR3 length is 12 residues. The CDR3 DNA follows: TGTGCCAGCAGCCAATATGGAGGGGAGCAGTACTTC. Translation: CASSQYGGEQYF.

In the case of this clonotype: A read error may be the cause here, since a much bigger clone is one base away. This CDR3 reads CSAICLVVKEQYF. CDR3 coding DNA: TGCAGTGCTATCTGTTTAGTAGTCAAAGAGCAGTACTTC. The V call is TRBV20-1, the J call TRBJ2-7; no firm D call. Germline V gene data show CDR1 as DFQATT and CDR2 as SNEGSKA (reference sequence). With 4 bases removed from V and 7 bases from J, the gap between germline ends came to 17 bases. CDR3 length: 13 amino acids.

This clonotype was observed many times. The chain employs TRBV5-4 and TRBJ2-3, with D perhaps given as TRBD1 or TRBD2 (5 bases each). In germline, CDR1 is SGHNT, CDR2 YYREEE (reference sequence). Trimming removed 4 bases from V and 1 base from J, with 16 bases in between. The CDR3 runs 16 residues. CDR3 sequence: CASSGRGGTGTDTQYF. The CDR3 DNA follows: TGTGCCAGCAGCGGACGTGGGGGTACCGGCACAGATACGCAGTATTTT.

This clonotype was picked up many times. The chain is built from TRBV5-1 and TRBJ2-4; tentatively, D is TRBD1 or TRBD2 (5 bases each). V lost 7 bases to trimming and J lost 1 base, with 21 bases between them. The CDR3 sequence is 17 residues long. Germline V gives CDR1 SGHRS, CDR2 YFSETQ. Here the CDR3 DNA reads TGCGCCAGCCGTCGGGTCTACGAGGGGTCGGCCAAAAACATTCAGTACTTC. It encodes CASRRVYEGSAKNIQYF.

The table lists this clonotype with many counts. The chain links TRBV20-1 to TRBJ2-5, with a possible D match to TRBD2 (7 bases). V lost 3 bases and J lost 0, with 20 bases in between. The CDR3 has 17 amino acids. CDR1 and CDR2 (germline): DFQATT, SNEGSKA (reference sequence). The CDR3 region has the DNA TGCAGTGCTAGCGGCCAGGGGAGGGTGTCGTACCAAGAGACCCAGTACTTC. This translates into CSASGQGRVSYQETQYF.

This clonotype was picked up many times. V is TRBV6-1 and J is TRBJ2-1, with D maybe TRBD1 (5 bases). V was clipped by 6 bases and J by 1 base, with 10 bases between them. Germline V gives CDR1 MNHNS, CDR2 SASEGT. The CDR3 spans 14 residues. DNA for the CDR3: TGTGCCAGCAGCCTAAGGGGATCCTACAATGAGCAGTTCTTC. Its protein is CASSLRGSYNEQFF.

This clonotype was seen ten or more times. In DNA, the CDR3 is TGCAGTGTTCTACCTCTCGGCACAGATACGCAGTATTTT. It encodes CSVLPLGTDTQYF. This chain links TRBV20-1 with TRBJ2-3; D gene ambiguous. The V end lost 7 bases, the J end lost 1 base, and 12 bases lay between the germline ends. The CDR3 is made up of 13 amino acids. Germline V gives CDR1 DFQATT, CDR2 SNEGSKA (reference sequence).

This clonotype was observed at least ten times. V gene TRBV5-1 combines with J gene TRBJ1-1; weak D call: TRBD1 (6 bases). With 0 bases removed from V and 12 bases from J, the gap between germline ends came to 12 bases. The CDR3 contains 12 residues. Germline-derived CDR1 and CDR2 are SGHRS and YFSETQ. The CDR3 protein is CASSLEGVNPFF. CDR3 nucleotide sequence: TGCGCCAGCAGCTTGGAGGGGGTTAATCCTTTCTTT.